These T cell receptor beta chains were read from a single sample in a study of shared clonotypes between healthy human individuals. Profiling relied on immunoSEQ multiplex PCR, and the TCRdb table lists in-frame clones only, not all of them. The table includes 2 million to 2.5 million clones, roughly 95% detected once. Specimen: naive CD4+ T cells sorted from blood. The source of these receptors is a man aged 18 to 35 in good health. The CDR3 runs from the conserved cysteine through the conserved F or W. Fields, in order: clone size, V gene, CDR3 length, J gene, D gene, CDR3 protein, CDR3 DNA. A D gene is named only where the DNA matches it firmly. Clone size is stated in some rows and not others, as once, few, many or a class when expanded.

once	TRBV5-6	14	TRBJ1-6	TRBD1	CASRRTGVYSPLHF	TGTGCCAGCAGACGGACAGGGGTTTATTCACCCCTCCACTTT
once	TRBV5-4	15	TRBJ2-7	NA	CASSLVAGAAYEQYF	TGTGCCAGCAGCTTGGTGGCAGGGGCGGCCTACGAGCAGTACTTC
NA	TRBV4-3	13	TRBJ2-7	TRBD2	CASSQGLAGEQYF	TGCGCCAGCAGCCAGGGACTAGCGGGTGAGCAGTACTTC
NA	TRBV6-5	15	TRBJ1-2	NA	CASSPNGRIIYGYTF	TGTGCCAGCAGTCCTAACGGACGGATAATATATGGCTACACCTTC
NA	TRBV18	16	TRBJ2-3	TRBD1	CASSSSGQGVTDTQYF	TGTGCCAGCTCATCGAGCGGACAGGGGGTAACAGATACGCAGTATTTT
NA	TRBV6-6	16	TRBJ2-1	TRBD2	CASSYGLAGENNEQFF	TGTGCCAGCAGTTACGGGCTAGCGGGAGAAAACAATGAGCAGTTCTTC
NA	TRBV7-2	14	TRBJ2-3	NA	CASSLTRPTDTQYF	TGTGCCAGCAGCCTTACTAGGCCCACAGATACGCAGTATTTT
NA	TRBV5-1	14	TRBJ2-2	TRBD1	CASSRDRGTGELFF	TGCGCCAGCAGCCGGGACAGGGGTACCGGGGAGCTGTTTTTT
few	TRBV30	17	TRBJ1-3	TRBD1	CAWINQPYRGMGNTIYF	TGTGCCTGGATAAACCAGCCCTACAGGGGGATGGGAAACACCATATATTTT
NA	TRBV5-1	16	TRBJ1-3	NA	CASKEGPGDVGNTIYF	TGCGCCAGCAAGGAGGGCCCGGGGGACGTGGGAAACACCATATATTTT
NA	TRBV5-1	16	TRBJ1-2	NA	CASSASPASTNYGYTF	TGCGCCAGCTCCGCTAGCCCCGCTTCAACTAACTATGGCTACACCTTC
NA	TRBV9	16	TRBJ2-3	TRBD2	CASSVTGGLGTDTQYF	TGTGCCAGCAGTGTGACGGGGGGGTTGGGCACAGATACGCAGTATTTT
once	TRBV7-8	14	TRBJ1-1	NA	CASSLVTGNTEAFF	TGTGCCAGCAGCTTAGTTACAGGGAACACTGAAGCTTTCTTT
once	TRBV2	16	TRBJ2-4	TRBD2	CASSERAGGGKNIQYF	TGTGCCAGCAGTGAACGGGCGGGAGGCGGCAAAAACATTCAGTACTTC